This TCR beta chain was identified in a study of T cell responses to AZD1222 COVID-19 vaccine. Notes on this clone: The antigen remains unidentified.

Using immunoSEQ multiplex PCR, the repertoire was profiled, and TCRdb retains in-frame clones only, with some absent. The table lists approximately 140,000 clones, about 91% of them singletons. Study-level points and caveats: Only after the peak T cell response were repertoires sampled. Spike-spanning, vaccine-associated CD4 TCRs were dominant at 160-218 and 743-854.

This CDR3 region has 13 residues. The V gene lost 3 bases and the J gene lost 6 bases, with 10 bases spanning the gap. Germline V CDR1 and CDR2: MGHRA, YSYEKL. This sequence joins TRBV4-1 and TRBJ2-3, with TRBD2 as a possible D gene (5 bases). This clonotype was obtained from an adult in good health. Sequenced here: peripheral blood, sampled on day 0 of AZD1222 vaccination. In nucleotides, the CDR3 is TGCGCCAGCAGCCAGGAAGAGGGTGATACGCAGTATTTT. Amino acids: CASSQEEGDTQYF.